The source of this T cell receptor beta chain is a study of blood T cell repertoires in COVID-19. Study in general: T cells, B-cell-depleted T cells, or PBMCs provided the cDNA or gDNA that served as material.

The germline V gene has CDR1 LNHDA and CDR2 SQIVND (reference sequence). This CDR3 region has 15 residues. The V and J ends lost 7 bases and 4 bases respectively, with 19 bases between them. This clone was recorded a few times. The method was immunoSEQ multiplex PCR; TCRdb's version includes in-frame clones alone and lacks a portion of them. The profile shows about 150,000 clones, roughly nine tenths of them singletons. The receptor was derived from an older woman with active COVID-19. The chain has TRBV19 and TRBJ1-2; D is perhaps TRBD1 (5 bases). Sequences were obtained from peripheral blood. CDR3 sequence (DNA): TGTGCCAGTACCCCCGGGGGGGGTAGGTTCTATGGCTACACCTTC. It is translated as CASTPGGGRFYGYTF.